A single sample gave rise to the 23 T cell receptor beta chains below, sequenced in a study of TIL therapy for anti-PD-1-resistant metastatic lung cancer. Regarding time point: pre-treatment sample, taken before nivolumab and TIL therapy. The immunoSEQ assay was v3. Generated by immunoSEQ multiplex PCR, the TCRdb table keeps only in-frame clones and is missing some. The sample holds 45,000 to 60,000 clones, around 80% seen once. Sequencing used blood, obtained at baseline. The receptors were gathered from a woman between 30 and 80 years old with non-small cell lung cancer.

The CDR3 reads CASSPSGGLGYNEQFF. CDR3 sequence (DNA): TGTGCCAGCAGCCCCTCCGGGGGGCTGGGGTACAATGAGCAGTTCTTC. This sequence joins TRBV7-3 and TRBJ2-1, with D perhaps TRBD2 (7 bases). V lost 5 bases and J lost 4, with 18 bases in between. CDR3 size: 16 residues. Germline CDR1 is SGHTA and CDR2 is FQGTGA.

The chain has TRBV29-1 and TRBJ2-5, with 8 nucleotides matching TRBD2. The CDR3 runs to 14 residues. The trim removed 8 bases at V and 3 bases at J, leaving 11 bases unmatched. Germline V gene data show CDR1 as SQVTM and CDR2 as ANQGSEA. Here the CDR3 DNA reads TGCAGCTCCTCTGGGTCAGCGGGAGAAGAGACCCAGTACTTC. It specifies CSSSGSAGEETQYF.

The CDR3 nucleotides read TGTGCCAGCACCTCTAGGGACAAAGACATTCAGTACTTC. Translation gives CASTSRDKDIQYF. V and J are TRBV12-1 and TRBJ2-4; no DNA check was done on the table's D call, TRBD1. TRBV12-1 is classified as a pseudogene. The CDR3 covers 13 residues.

For the CDR3, the DNA is TGTGCCAGCAGCCGACAGGGGACAAGCTCTGGAAACACCATATATTTT. Encoded protein: CASSRQGTSSGNTIYF. V is TRBV11-2 and J is TRBJ1-3; 8 bases are a match to TRBD1. Trimming at V came to 5 bases and at J to 0 bases, leaving 6 bases not matched to a gene. The CDR3 is 16 amino acids. The V gene's germline CDR1 is SGHAT and CDR2 FQNNGV.

The chain is built from TRBV28 and TRBJ2-7; TRBD1 matches 9 bases. The J segment lost 7 bases and the V segment lost 5 bases, leaving 12 bases of the junction unmatched. The length of the CDR3 is 15 residues. From germline, CDR1 is MDHEN and CDR2 SYDVKM. The CDR3 nucleotides are TGTGCCAGCAGTGGGGGGGACAGGGACCTCTTTGAGCAGTACTTC. Translating it yields CASSGGDRDLFEQYF. Supplemented by reference TRBV28 and TRBJ2-7, the full variable domain reads DVKVTQSSRYLVKRTGEKVFLECVQDMDHENMFWYRQDPGLGLRLIYFSYDVKMKEKGDIPEGYSVSREKKERFSLILESASTNQTSMYLCASSGGDRDLFEQYFGPGTRLTVT.

This chain uses TRBV6-6 with TRBJ1-2; perhaps TRBD1 as D (6 bases). Germline loops: CDR1 MNHNY, CDR2 SVGAGI (reference sequence). The CDR3 spans 13 residues. With 1 base removed from V and 6 bases from J, the gap between germline ends came to 9 bases. In nucleotides, the CDR3 is TGTGCCAGCAGTTACTTGGGGGCGGATGGCTACACCTTC. Amino acid sequence: CASSYLGADGYTF.

This clone came up once. The CDR3 bases are TGCAGCGTTGATGTCGGATTCGAGCAGTACTTC. This translates into CSVDVGFEQYF. The chain couples TRBV29-1 to TRBJ2-7; no clear D gene. The CDR3 loop spans 11 amino acids. Germline lookup yields CDR1 SQVTM and CDR2 ANQGSEA. Trimming pared 3 bases from V and 6 bases from J, leaving 9 bases between.

The J gene is TRBJ2-7, the V gene TRBV27; 8 bases line up with TRBD1. Germline V gene data show CDR1 as MNHEY and CDR2 as SMNVEV (reference sequence). Germline trimming cut 6 bases from V and 6 bases from J; bases unmatched to any gene: 10. The CDR3 extends over 14 amino acids. Here the CDR3 reads CASRQRAGGLEQYF. CDR3 DNA: TGTGCCAGCAGACAACGCGCAGGGGGCCTCGAGCAGTACTTC.

The J gene is TRBJ1-2, the V gene TRBV28, with TRBD1 as a possible D gene (6 bases). This CDR3 has 11 residues. V lost 10 bases to trimming and J lost 4 bases, with 10 bases between them. The V gene's germline CDR1 is MDHEN and CDR2 SYDVKM. The CDR3 here is CATEQGYGYTF. CDR3 DNA sequence: TGTGCCACAGAACAGGGCTATGGCTACACCTTC.

The chain links TRBV28 to TRBJ2-3; no firm D call. Germline CDR1 is MDHEN and CDR2 is SYDVKM. V was trimmed by 6 bases and J by 6 bases, leaving 7 bases between them. CDR3 length: 11 residues. CDR3: CASSLTDTQYF. The CDR3 coding sequence is TGTGCCAGCAGCTTAACTGATACGCAGTATTTT.

The gene calls are TRBV5-3 and TRBJ2-3, with 8 bases identical to TRBD1. TRBV5-3 is marked as an open reading frame, function uncertain. The CDR3 spans 15 residues. V lost 5 bases to trimming and J lost 5 bases; unmatched junction nucleotides: 10. The DNA of the CDR3 is TGTGCCAGAAGAACAGGACAGGGTGGGATAGATACGCAGTATTTT. Translating gives CARRTGQGGIDTQYF.

This chain links TRBV6-5 with TRBJ2-4; the D gene is possibly TRBD2 (6 bases). The CDR3 extends over 13 amino acids. V lost 8 bases, J lost 8 bases, and 16 bases lay in between. Germline V gene lookup returns CDR1 MNHEY and CDR2 SVGAGI. The CDR3 spells CASSEGGTDIQYF. For the CDR3, the DNA is TGTGCCAGCTCCGAAGGCGGGACTGACATTCAGTACTTC.

V usage is TRBV29-1 and J usage is TRBJ2-3, with D tentatively TRBD2 (5 bases). Trimming took 6 bases from V and 6 from J, leaving 10 bases between them. The CDR3 is 11 residues long. Germline V gene data show CDR1 as SQVTM and CDR2 as ANQGSEA. CDR3 nucleotide sequence: TGCAGCGTCTCCTCGGGGGATACGCAGTATTTT. This encodes CSVSSGDTQYF.

The CDR3 spells CASSALAAEQFF. CDR3 nucleotides: TGTGCCAGCAGTGCACTAGCGGCCGAGCAGTTCTTC. V usage is TRBV27 and J usage is TRBJ2-1; TRBD2 agrees at 8 bases. The CDR3 is 12 residues long. Looked up from germline, CDR1 is MNHEY and CDR2 is SMNVEV (reference sequence). V lost 5 bases to trimming and J lost 10 bases; unmatched junction nucleotides: 4.

Only one count was recorded for this clone. The chain combines TRBV28 with TRBJ2-7; no definite D call. The germline CDR1 and CDR2 sequences are MDHEN and SYDVKM. The CDR3 spans 13 residues. V was clipped by 7 bases and J by 6 bases, with 16 bases between them. The CDR3 sequence is CASITASFSEQYF. The CDR3 region has the DNA TGTGCCAGCATTACGGCTAGTTTTTCCGAGCAGTACTTC.

The chain employs TRBV7-8 and TRBJ1-3; D is undetermined. With 0 bases removed from V and 3 bases from J, the gap between germline ends came to 6 bases. Germline V gives CDR1 SGHVS, CDR2 FQNEAQ. CDR3 length: 14 amino acids. CDR3 nucleotides: TGTGCCAGCAGCTTAGCCTGGGGTGGAAACACCATATATTTT. Translating gives CASSLAWGGNTIYF. Combining the CDR3 with reference TRBV7-8 and TRBJ1-3 gives the whole variable domain GAGVSQSPRYKVAKRGQDVALRCDPISGHVSLFWYQQALGQGPEFLTYFQNEAQLDKSGLPSDRFFAERPEGSVSTLKIQRTQQEDSAVYLCASSLAWGGNTIYFGEGSWLTVV.

This clone was counted a single time. The V call is TRBV5-6, the J call TRBJ1-1; 9 bases align to TRBD1. Germline trimming cut 4 bases from V and 4 bases from J; bases unmatched to any gene: 8. This CDR3 contains 15 residues. Germline V gene sequence: CDR1 SGHDT, CDR2 YYEEEE. CDR3 sequence (DNA): TGTGCCAGCAGCGCGAACAGGGGGCGAGGCACTGAAGCTTTCTTT. It translates to CASSANRGRGTEAFF. Variable domain in full (rest from reference TRBV5-6 and TRBJ1-1): DAGVTQSPTHLIKTRGQQVTLRCSPKSGHDTVSWYQQALGQGPQFIFQYYEEEERQRGNFPDRFSGHQFPNYSSELNVNALLLGDSALYLCASSANRGRGTEAFFGQGTRLTVV.

The genes are TRBV13 and TRBJ2-7; 8 positions match TRBD2. Unmatched junction bases numbered 18, after V lost 6 bases and J lost 5 bases. The germline V gene has CDR1 PRHDT and CDR2 FYEKMQ (reference sequence). This CDR3 spans 17 amino acids. CDR3 sequence reads: CASSQGSGGPRQNEQYF. CDR3 nucleotide sequence: TGTGCCAGCAGTCAAGGTTCGGGGGGGCCTCGTCAGAACGAGCAGTACTTC. Using reference TRBV13 and TRBJ2-7 for the parts outside the CDR3, the full variable domain is AAGVIQSPRHLIKEKRETATLKCYPIPRHDTVYWYQQGPGQDPQFLISFYEKMQSDKGSIPDRFSAQQFSDYHSELNMSSLELGDSALYFCASSQGSGGPRQNEQYFGPGTRLTVT.

This clone was observed a single time. J is TRBJ2-7 and V is TRBV6-5; D tentatively fits TRBD1 or TRBD2 (6 bases each). V gave up 0 bases and J gave up 5 bases, with 17 bases separating them. Germline CDR1 is MNHEY and CDR2 is SVGAGI. The CDR3 is made up of 16 amino acids. As DNA, the CDR3 is TGTGCCAGCAGTTACTCGGGGGGCGCAGAATCCCACGAGCAGTACTTC. Translated, it gives CASSYSGGAESHEQYF.

The chain has TRBV6-4 and TRBJ2-5; 7 positions agree with TRBD2. The junction had 9 bases not matched to a gene; V was cut back by 2 bases and J by 3 bases. CDR3 length: 16 amino acids. CDR1 is MRHNA and CDR2 is SNTAGT in the germline V gene. The chain's CDR3 is CASSDPETSVKETQYF. DNA of the CDR3: TGTGCCAGCAGTGACCCGGAAACTAGCGTTAAAGAGACCCAGTACTTC.

The V and J genes are TRBV30 and TRBJ2-7, with D possibly matching TRBD1 (5 bases). CDR3 length equals 14 residues. V lost 0 bases and J lost 1, with 10 bases in between. Germline V gene data show CDR1 as GTSNPN and CDR2 as SVGIG (reference sequence). Here the CDR3 reads CAWSVGARSYEQYF. The DNA for the CDR3 is TGTGCCTGGAGTGTAGGGGCGCGTTCCTACGAGCAGTACTTC.

This clone was found a few times. This sequence joins TRBV29-1 and TRBJ1-2; D is ambiguous. The CDR3 is 11 amino acids. Germline assignment: CDR1 SQVTM and CDR2 ANQGSEA. Trimming pared 3 bases from V and 7 bases from J, leaving 9 bases between. CDR3 in amino acids: CSVEAVSGYTF. The CDR3 DNA sequence: TGCAGCGTTGAGGCTGTCAGTGGCTACACCTTC. The variable domain in full, with the rest retrieved from reference TRBV29-1 and TRBJ1-2, is SAVISQKPSRDICQRGTSLTIQCQVDSQVTMMFWYRQQPGQSLTLIATANQGSEATYESGFVIDKFPISRPNLTFSTLTVSNMSPEDSSIYLCSVEAVSGYTFGSGTRLTVV.

The chain recombines TRBV21-1 with TRBJ2-1. TRBV21-1 is annotated as a pseudogene. This CDR3 is 13 amino acids long. The CDR3 bases are TGTGCCAGCAGCACAAAGGGGGGAAGTGGGCAGTTCTTC. Translation: CASSTKGGSGQFF.